This T cell receptor beta chain came from a study of OX40 agonist ivuxolimab in advanced cancers. Study summary: Ivuxolimab, an antibody that agonizes OX40 (CD134), was administered to the patients. Intravenous ivuxolimab was administered to patients every 2 weeks at 0.01 to 10 mg/kg.

The method was immunoSEQ multiplex PCR; TCRdb's version includes in-frame clones alone and lacks a portion of them. The repertoire holds about 26,000 clones, around 85% seen once, with 30% to 40% in the top ten. Trimming removed 4 bases from V and 14 bases from J, with 19 bases in between. The length of the CDR3 is 14 residues. CDR1 is SGHDT and CDR2 is YYEEEE in the germline V gene. Whole-study results and caveats: Clonal expansion in partial responders at 0.1-3.0 mg/kg ranked among the lowest.

Autoimmune disease history or systemic immunosuppression excluded patients. Concerning this clone itself: The antigen is undetermined.

This clonotype originated in an adult with an advanced solid tumor such as melanoma, head and neck, liver or kidney cancer. Material: CD4+ or CD8+ T cells sorted from blood, obtained in a trial of the OX40 agonist ivuxolimab. This sequence joins TRBV5-6 and TRBJ1-6; D unclear. CDR3 DNA sequence: TGTGCCAGCAGCCCCGCCTCCCAACCGAGGGCCCTCCACTTT. This codes for CASSPASQPRALHF.